A single sample is the source of the 30 T cell receptor beta chains below, sequenced in a study of cytomegalovirus exposure and HLA in healthy donors. Primers for the PCR totalled 60 Vbeta and 13 Jbeta. Sequencing used immunoSEQ multiplex PCR; TCRdb keeps in-frame clones, though not all of them. Here the sample spans 90,000 to 150,000 clones, approximately 69% being singletons. Sequences were obtained from PBMCs. The receptor set was obtained from a woman aged 45-65 years in good health and CMV-seropositive.

V and J are TRBV30 and TRBJ1-2; 7 nucleotides agree with TRBD1. The CDR3 loop spans 12 amino acids. Germline CDR1 is GTSNPN and CDR2 is SVGIG (reference sequence). J lost 5 bases, V lost 5 bases, and 5 bases had no gene match. The CDR3 region has the DNA TGTGCCTGGGGTGGCAGGGGGTATGGCTACACCTTC. This gives the protein CAWGGRGYGYTF.

This clone was seen just once. The CDR3 sequence is CASSYPTGGVFEQYF. CDR3 sequence (DNA): TGTGCCAGCAGCTACCCGACAGGGGGAGTTTTCGAGCAGTACTTC. The chain employs TRBV7-8 and TRBJ2-7; 9 positions agree with TRBD1. The length of the CDR3 is 15 residues. With 4 bases clipped from V and 6 bases from J, the junction kept 10 bases outside the gene matches. Germline V gives CDR1 SGHVS, CDR2 FQNEAQ.

The genes are TRBV12-5 and TRBJ1-6, with D unclear. Trimming took 6 bases from V and 6 from J, leaving 12 bases between them. From germline, CDR1 is LGHNT and CDR2 FRNRAP. This CDR3 is 14 amino acids long. The CDR3 sequence: CASGTSGGNSPLHF. The CDR3 coding sequence is TGTGCTAGTGGCACAAGTGGCGGTAATTCACCCCTCCACTTT.

A single count supports this clone. The V and J genes are TRBV28 and TRBJ1-2; perhaps TRBD1 as D (5 bases). This CDR3 contains 13 residues. Germline V lookup: CDR1 MDHEN, CDR2 SYDVKM. V was trimmed by 4 bases and J by 6 bases, leaving 12 bases between them. The CDR3: CASSSLGGDGYTF. The CDR3 nucleotides are TGTGCCAGCAGTTCATTGGGAGGGGATGGCTACACCTTC.

This clone was counted only a few times. The chain uses TRBV4-1 and TRBJ1-4; TRBD1 agrees at 12 bases. This CDR3 has 16 amino acids. V shed 5 bases and J 4 bases; nucleotides not matched to a gene: 5. Germline V lookup: CDR1 MGHRA, CDR2 YSYEKL. The CDR3 bases are TGCGCCAGCAGCGGCGGGACAGGGGGCTATAATGAAAAACTGTTTTTT. This gives the protein CASSGGTGGYNEKLFF.

This clone was seen a single time. CDR3 in amino acids: CASSDLTGDEQYF. In DNA, the CDR3 is TGTGCCAGCAGCGATTTAACAGGGGACGAGCAGTACTTC. V is TRBV9 and J is TRBJ2-7; TRBD1 matches at 7 bases. Germline CDR1 reads SGDLS; CDR2 reads YYNGEE. The CDR3 covers 13 residues. Trimming cost V 3 bases and J 5 bases; bases outside gene matches: 5.

This chain connects TRBV5-8 to TRBJ2-5; D is uncertain. This CDR3 has 15 residues. With 2 bases removed from V and 2 bases from J, the gap between germline ends came to 13 bases. CDR1 SGHTS and CDR2 YDEGEE come from the germline V gene. CDR3 in DNA: TGTGCCAGCAGCTTCTTCGGCCGAGGACAAGAGACCCAGTACTTC. Translated, it gives CASSFFGRGQETQYF.

This clone came up a few times. The chain has TRBV5-6 and TRBJ1-4; D may be TRBD1 (5 bases). CDR1 is SGHDT and CDR2 is YYEEEE in the germline V gene. Trimming removed 0 bases from V and 7 bases from J, with 10 bases in between. The CDR3 extends over 14 amino acids. The CDR3 region has the DNA TGTGCCAGCAGCTTGGGGCAGGGATCTGAAAAACTGTTTTTT. Translated: CASSLGQGSEKLFF. Full variable domain (missing parts from reference TRBV5-6 and TRBJ1-4): DAGVTQSPTHLIKTRGQQVTLRCSPKSGHDTVSWYQQALGQGPQFIFQYYEEEERQRGNFPDRFSGHQFPNYSSELNVNALLLGDSALYLCASSLGQGSEKLFFGSGTQLSVL.

The sample holds a few counts of this clone. This chain uses TRBV19 with TRBJ1-3; D might be TRBD1 (5 bases). Between the trimmed V and J ends, which lost 8 bases and 0 bases, there was a span of 11 bases. The CDR3 is 14 residues long. CDR1 and CDR2 (germline): LNHDA, SQIVND (reference sequence). The chain's CDR3 is CASGAAYSGNTIYF. The CDR3 DNA reads TGTGCCAGTGGGGCGGCATACTCTGGAAACACCATATATTTT.

V is TRBV7-9 and J is TRBJ1-1, with D possibly TRBD1 on 5 matching bases. The V gene lost 5 bases and the J gene lost 11 bases, with 24 bases spanning the gap. Germline V CDR1 and CDR2: SEHNR, FQNEAQ (reference sequence). There are 15 residues in the CDR3. The CDR3 DNA reads TGTGCCAGCAGCGAAGACGGATCGGAACGGGCAGGGGCTTTCTTT. It specifies CASSEDGSERAGAFF.

This clone turned up a few times. The rearrangement joins TRBV5-1 to TRBJ2-5, with D perhaps TRBD2 (5 bases). This CDR3 region has 14 residues. Trimming pared 0 bases from V and 2 bases from J, leaving 8 bases between. Germline assignment: CDR1 SGHRS and CDR2 YFSETQ. For the CDR3, the DNA is TGCGCCAGCAGCTTGGGAGCGGAGCAAGAGACCCAGTACTTC. Residues: CASSLGAEQETQYF.

V gene TRBV19 combines with J gene TRBJ1-6; 9 bases line up with TRBD1. The CDR3 runs to 15 residues. Germline CDR1 LNHDA, CDR2 SQIVND (reference sequence). Trimming at V came to 8 bases and at J to 6 bases, leaving 8 bases not matched to a gene. As DNA, the CDR3 is TGTGCCAGTGGACAGGGGATTTCTAGTAATTCACCCCTCCACTTT. Amino acids: CASGQGISSNSPLHF.

This clone was picked up one time. The chain recombines TRBV5-1 with TRBJ2-7, with 12 bases aligning to TRBD2. The V gene's germline CDR1 is SGHRS and CDR2 YFSETQ. Trimming took 0 bases from V and 0 from J; bases not matched to a gene: 7. This CDR3 is built from 18 residues. CDR3 nucleotides: TGCGCCAGCAGCTTGGCCGCGACTAGCGGGAGTCCCTCCTACGAGCAGTACTTC. Residues: CASSLAATSGSPSYEQYF.

This chain uses TRBV7-2 with TRBJ2-3; TRBD2 aligns across 9 bases. Losses at the gene ends were 4 bases for V and 2 bases for J; bases not matched to a gene: 7. Germline V gene sequence: CDR1 SGHTA, CDR2 FQGNSA. The CDR3 is 16 residues long. CDR3: CASSSWAGGNTDTQYF. The CDR3 bases are TGTGCCAGCAGCTCCTGGGCGGGAGGGAACACAGATACGCAGTATTTT.

The chain has TRBV2 and TRBJ2-5, with 8 bases aligning to TRBD2. V was pared by 8 bases and J by 0 bases, with 14 bases of the junction left unmatched. The CDR3 is made up of 17 amino acids. Germline V CDR1 and CDR2: SNHLY, FYNNEI. The CDR3: CASRRSGSKFDQETQYF. The CDR3 DNA follows: TGTGCCAGCCGGCGAAGCGGGAGTAAGTTTGACCAAGAGACCCAGTACTTC.

This clone was seen only a few times. V and J are TRBV5-6 and TRBJ2-3, with TRBD2 as a possible D gene (6 bases). Germline lookup yields CDR1 SGHDT and CDR2 YYEEEE. The CDR3 sequence is 18 residues long. The germline V and J ends were trimmed by 4 bases and 0 bases, with 21 bases remaining between them. The CDR3 loop reads CASSRGRKGRISTDTQYF. CDR3 DNA sequence: TGTGCCAGCAGCCGCGGCCGGAAAGGGAGGATTAGCACAGATACGCAGTATTTT. Full variable domain (rest looked up from reference TRBV5-6 and TRBJ2-3): DAGVTQSPTHLIKTRGQQVTLRCSPKSGHDTVSWYQQALGQGPQFIFQYYEEEERQRGNFPDRFSGHQFPNYSSELNVNALLLGDSALYLCASSRGRKGRISTDTQYFGPGTRLTVL.

This chain uses TRBV18 with TRBJ1-4; maybe TRBD1 (5 bases). V lost 4 bases, J lost 3 bases, and 12 bases lay in between. CDR1 is KGHSH and CDR2 is LQKENI in the germline V gene. This CDR3 region has 15 residues. This CDR3 reads CASSRGSGANEKLFF. DNA of the CDR3: TGTGCCAGCTCACGCGGTTCGGGGGCTAATGAAAAACTGTTTTTT.

The genes are TRBV11-2 and TRBJ1-5; D gene ambiguous. Trimming stripped 3 bases from V and 4 bases from J, with 7 bases between. CDR3 length equals 13 residues. CDR1 and CDR2 (germline): SGHAT, FQNNGV. CDR3 loop: CASSFQENQPQHF. The CDR3 coding sequence is TGTGCCAGCAGCTTCCAAGAGAATCAGCCCCAGCATTTT.

CDR3 amino acids: CASSLGLLGQNTEAFF. CDR3 nucleotides: TGTGCCAGCAGCTTAGGTTTACTTGGTCAAAACACTGAAGCTTTCTTT. V usage is TRBV7-2 and J usage is TRBJ1-1, with D uncertain. The CDR3 is made up of 16 amino acids. V was pared by 1 base and J by 2 bases, with 14 bases between. Germline V gives CDR1 SGHTA, CDR2 FQGNSA. The entire variable domain, with the rest obtained from reference TRBV7-2 and TRBJ1-1, is as follows: GAGVSQSPSNKVTEKGKDVELRCDPISGHTALYWYRQSLGQGLEFLIYFQGNSAPDKSGLPSDRFSAERTGGSVSTLTIQRTQQEDSAVYLCASSLGLLGQNTEAFFGQGTRLTVV.

This clone has only a few counts. The J gene is TRBJ2-6, the V gene TRBV7-3; 7 bases are shared with TRBD1. CDR3 size: 16 residues. Trimming cost V 5 bases and J 0 bases; bases outside gene matches: 4. Germline V gene data show CDR1 as SGHTA and CDR2 as FQGTGA. The CDR3: CASSPTGTSGANVLTF. As DNA, the CDR3 is TGTGCCAGCAGCCCGACAGGGACCTCTGGGGCCAACGTCCTGACTTTC. Full variable domain (outside the CDR3, taken from reference TRBV7-3 and TRBJ2-6): GAGVSQTPSNKVTEKGKYVELRCDPISGHTALYWYRQSLGQGPEFLIYFQGTGAADDSGLPNDRFFAVRPEGSVSTLKIQRTERGDSAVYLCASSPTGTSGANVLTFGAGSRLTVL.

The chain links TRBV7-9 to TRBJ1-2, with TRBD1 matching 7 bases. Trimming removed 3 bases from V and 7 bases from J; junction bases left unmatched: 11. Germline V gene lookup returns CDR1 SEHNR and CDR2 FQNEAQ (reference sequence). The CDR3 spans 15 residues. Here the CDR3 DNA reads TGTGCCAGCAGCTTGAGGACCCAGGGGGGAAGTGGCTACACCTTC. Translation gives CASSLRTQGGSGYTF.

Only a few counts were recorded for this clone. This chain connects TRBV10-3 to TRBJ2-7, with D possibly TRBD2 on 5 matching bases. Trimming stripped 11 bases from V and 3 bases from J, with 17 bases between. The CDR3 spans 13 residues. Germline V gene sequence: CDR1 ENHRY, CDR2 SYGVKD. CDR3 residues: CAVWSTTGYEQYF. CDR3 bases: TGTGCCGTGTGGTCGACTACCGGCTACGAGCAGTACTTC.

This clone has just a few counts. The chain carries TRBV9 and TRBJ1-1; D not certain. Germline CDR1 reads SGDLS; CDR2 reads YYNGEE. There are 15 residues in the CDR3. Trimming pared 1 base from V and 9 bases from J, leaving 19 bases between. The CDR3, as DNA: TGTGCCAGCAGCGTAATCCGGGAAGGCTTTGGGAAAGCTTTCTTT. Its translation: CASSVIREGFGKAFF.

This clone appeared once. The V and J genes are TRBV5-1 and TRBJ1-4, with TRBD1 as a possible D gene (5 bases). Trimming pared 4 bases from V and 0 bases from J, leaving 19 bases between. Germline V gene data show CDR1 as SGHRS and CDR2 as YFSETQ. The CDR3 runs 18 residues. CDR3 sequence reads: CASSPWSGGTSTNEKLFF. The CDR3 DNA reads as TGCGCCAGCAGCCCCTGGTCGGGGGGAACTTCAACTAATGAAAAACTGTTTTTT.

The gene calls are TRBV5-4 and TRBJ2-5, with 10 bases matching TRBD2. Germline V lookup: CDR1 SGHNT, CDR2 YYREEE (reference sequence). V shed 2 bases, J shed 2 bases, and the junction held 3 bases outside the gene matches. CDR3 length: 15 amino acids. The CDR3 here is CASSLSGGVQETQYF. The CDR3, as DNA: TGTGCCAGCAGCTTAAGCGGGGGGGTTCAAGAGACCCAGTACTTC.

This clone was seen a handful of times. The chain employs TRBV7-9 and TRBJ2-4, with 9 bases that match TRBD1. Germline V gene sequence: CDR1 SEHNR, CDR2 FQNEAQ (reference sequence). The CDR3 is made up of 16 amino acids. After removal of 2 bases from V and 6 bases from J, the junction contained 8 bases not matched to a gene. CDR3 loop: CASSLMGTGQGNIQYF. The CDR3 region has the DNA TGTGCCAGCAGCTTAATGGGTACGGGACAGGGAAACATTCAGTACTTC.

The chain has TRBV11-3 and TRBJ2-3; 11 positions match TRBD2. The V segment lost 4 bases and the J segment 2 bases; nucleotides outside the gene matches: 5. CDR3 length equals 16 residues. Germline values: CDR1 SGHNT, CDR2 YENEEA. CDR3 residues: CASSSGTSGDTDTQYF. The CDR3 region has the DNA TGTGCCAGCAGCTCCGGGACTAGCGGCGACACAGATACGCAGTATTTT.

This clone was seen a single time. The rearrangement joins TRBV9 to TRBJ1-2; a possible D gene is TRBD1 (6 bases). V shed 5 bases and J shed 5 bases, with 16 bases lying between them. Germline lookup yields CDR1 SGDLS and CDR2 YYNGEE. The CDR3 extends over 14 amino acids. The CDR3 DNA follows: TGTGCCAGCAGAGAGGACAGTTTACCTTATGGCTACACCTTC. Translated, it gives CASREDSLPYGYTF.

This rearrangement joins TRBV10-3 to TRBJ2-7, with 7 bases that match TRBD2. The CDR3 has 13 residues. Trimming removed 5 bases from V and 2 bases from J; junction bases left unmatched: 3. Germline V gene sequence: CDR1 ENHRY, CDR2 SYGVKD. The CDR3 is CAISSTSTYEQYF. The CDR3 DNA reads TGTGCCATCAGTTCGACTAGCACCTACGAGCAGTACTTC.

The J gene is TRBJ1-1, the V gene TRBV5-1; a weak D match, TRBD1 (6 bases). The germline V gene encodes CDR1 SGHRS and CDR2 YFSETQ. The CDR3 is made up of 14 amino acids. The V end was cut by 3 bases, the J end by 1 base, with 10 bases between. This chain's CDR3 is CASSWTTGNTEAFF. The CDR3, as DNA: TGCGCCAGCAGCTGGACGACAGGGAACACTGAAGCTTTCTTT.